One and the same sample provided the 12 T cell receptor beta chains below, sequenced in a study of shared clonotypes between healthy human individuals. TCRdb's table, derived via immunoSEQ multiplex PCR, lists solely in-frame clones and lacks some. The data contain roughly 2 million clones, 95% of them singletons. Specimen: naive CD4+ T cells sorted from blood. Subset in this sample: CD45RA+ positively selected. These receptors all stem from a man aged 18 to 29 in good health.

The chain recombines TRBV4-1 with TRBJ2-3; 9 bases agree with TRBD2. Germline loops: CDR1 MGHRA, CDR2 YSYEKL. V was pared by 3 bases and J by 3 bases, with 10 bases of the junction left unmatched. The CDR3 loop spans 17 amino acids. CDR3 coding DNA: TGCGCCAGCAGCCATGACCAGACTAGCGGAGGAACAGATACGCAGTATTTT. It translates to CASSHDQTSGGTDTQYF.

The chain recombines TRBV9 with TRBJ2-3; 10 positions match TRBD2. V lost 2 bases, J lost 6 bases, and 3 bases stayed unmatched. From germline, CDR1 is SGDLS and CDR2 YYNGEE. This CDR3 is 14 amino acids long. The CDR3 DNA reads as TGTGCCAGCAGCGTGGTAGCGGGGGGCGATACGCAGTATTTT. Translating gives CASSVVAGGDTQYF.

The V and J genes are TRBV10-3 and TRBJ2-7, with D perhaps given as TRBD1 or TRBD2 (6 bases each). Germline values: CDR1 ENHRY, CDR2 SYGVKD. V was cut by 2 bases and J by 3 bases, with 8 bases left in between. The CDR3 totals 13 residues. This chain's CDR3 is CAISERGDYEQYF. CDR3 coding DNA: TGTGCCATCAGTGAGAGGGGGGACTACGAGCAGTACTTC.

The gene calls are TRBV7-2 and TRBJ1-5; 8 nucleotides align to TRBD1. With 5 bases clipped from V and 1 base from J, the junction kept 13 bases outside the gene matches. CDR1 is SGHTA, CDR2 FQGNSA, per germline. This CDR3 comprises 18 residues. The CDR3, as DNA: TGTGCCAGCAGCCCCCTGCCGACAGGGGAAGAGAGCAATCAGCCCCAGCATTTT. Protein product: CASSPLPTGEESNQPQHF.

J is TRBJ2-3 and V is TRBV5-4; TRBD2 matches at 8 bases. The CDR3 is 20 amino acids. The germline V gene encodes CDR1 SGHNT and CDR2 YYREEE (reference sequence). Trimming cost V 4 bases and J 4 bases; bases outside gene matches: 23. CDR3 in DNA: TGTGCCAGCAGCAACTCGACGGTCACTAGCGGTTGGTGGGGCCCAGATACGCAGTATTTT. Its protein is CASSNSTVTSGWWGPDTQYF. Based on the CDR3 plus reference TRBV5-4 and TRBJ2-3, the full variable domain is ETGVTQSPTHLIKTRGQQVTLRCSSQSGHNTVSWYQQALGQGPQFIFQYYREEENGRGNFPPRFSGLQFPNYSSELNVNALELDDSALYLCASSNSTVTSGWWGPDTQYFGPGTRLTVL.

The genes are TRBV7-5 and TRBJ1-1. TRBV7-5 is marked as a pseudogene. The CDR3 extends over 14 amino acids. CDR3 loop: CASSLSPSSTEAFF. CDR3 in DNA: TGTGCCAGCAGCTTATCTCCGTCCTCCACTGAAGCTTTCTTT.

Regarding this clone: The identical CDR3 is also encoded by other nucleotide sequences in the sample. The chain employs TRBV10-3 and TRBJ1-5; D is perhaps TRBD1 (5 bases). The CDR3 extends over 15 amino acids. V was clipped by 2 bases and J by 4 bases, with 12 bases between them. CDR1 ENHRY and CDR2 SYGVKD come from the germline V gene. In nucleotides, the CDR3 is TGTGCCATCAGTGAGGGAACAGGCTCTAATCAGCCCCAGCATTTT. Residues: CAISEGTGSNQPQHF.

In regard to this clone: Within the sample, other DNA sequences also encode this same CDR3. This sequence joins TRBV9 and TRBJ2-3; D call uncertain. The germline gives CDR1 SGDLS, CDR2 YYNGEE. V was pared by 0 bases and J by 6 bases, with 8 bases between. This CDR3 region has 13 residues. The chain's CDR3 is CASSVGPPDTQYF. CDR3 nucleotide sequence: TGTGCCAGCAGCGTAGGGCCCCCGGATACGCAGTATTTT.

CDR3 DNA sequence: TGTGCCAGCAGCGTAGGCCAACAGGGTTACCAAGAGACCCAGTACTTC. Its translation: CASSVGQQGYQETQYF. The chain combines TRBV9 with TRBJ2-5, with a possible D match to TRBD1 (6 bases). V was shortened by 0 bases and J by 0 bases, with 12 bases between the two germline ends. The V gene's germline CDR1 is SGDLS and CDR2 YYNGEE. The CDR3 spans 16 residues.

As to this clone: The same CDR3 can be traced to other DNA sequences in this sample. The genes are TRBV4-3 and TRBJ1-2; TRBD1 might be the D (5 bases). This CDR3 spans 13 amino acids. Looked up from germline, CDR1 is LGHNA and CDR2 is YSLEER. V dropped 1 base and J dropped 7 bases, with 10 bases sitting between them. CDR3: CASSQVQGGGYTF. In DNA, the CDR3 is TGCGCCAGCAGCCAAGTTCAGGGAGGTGGCTACACCTTC.

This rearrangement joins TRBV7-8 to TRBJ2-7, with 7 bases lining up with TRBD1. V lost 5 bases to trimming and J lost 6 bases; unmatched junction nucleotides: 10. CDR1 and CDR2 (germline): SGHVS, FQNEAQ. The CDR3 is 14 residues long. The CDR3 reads CASSRRDRGFEQYF. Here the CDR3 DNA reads TGTGCCAGCAGCCGTAGGGACAGAGGCTTCGAGCAGTACTTC.

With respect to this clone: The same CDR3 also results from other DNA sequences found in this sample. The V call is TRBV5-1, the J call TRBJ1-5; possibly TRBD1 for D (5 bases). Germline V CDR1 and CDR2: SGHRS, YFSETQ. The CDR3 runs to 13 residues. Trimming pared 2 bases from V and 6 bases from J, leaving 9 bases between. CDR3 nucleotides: TGCGCCAGCAGCTTAGGGGAGGGTCAGCCCCAGCATTTT. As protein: CASSLGEGQPQHF.